This TCR beta chain emerged from a study of blood T cell repertoires in COVID-19. Produced via immunoSEQ multiplex PCR; TCRdb's table is partial and in-frame only. The profile shows roughly 230,000 clones, about four fifths of them singletons. CDR1 is LGHNA, CDR2 YNFKEQ, per germline. The CDR3 covers 15 residues. V dropped 0 bases and J dropped 4; count of bases not matched to a gene: 4. V and J are TRBV4-2 and TRBJ1-1; 8 bases agree with TRBD1. The sequenced sample was peripheral blood. This sequence originates from a man aged 40-50 years with active or convalescent COVID-19. In DNA form, the CDR3 reads TGTGCCAGCAGCCAAGACCCCGGACAGGGCACTGAAGCTTTCTTT. It encodes CASSQDPGQGTEAFF.